The 23 T cell receptor beta chains reported below all come from one sample, sequenced in a study of blood T cell repertoires in COVID-19. Assay used: immunoSEQ multiplex PCR; TCRdb lists only in-frame clones, some missing. The sample lists some 240,000 clones, 65% to 90% seen once, with around 1.5% in the top ten. The sequenced sample was peripheral blood. The receptors come from a woman in her thirties or forties who had recovered from COVID-19.

The chain recombines TRBV3-1 (or the pseudogene TRBV3-2) with TRBJ2-1; no reliable D call. Germline assignment: CDR1 LGHDT and CDR2 YNNKEL (reference sequence). Deletions cut 1 base from V and 6 bases from J, with 7 bases between. This CDR3 has 13 residues. The CDR3, as DNA: TGTGCCAGCAGCCAAGTACAACCCAATGAGCAGTTCTTC. Translation: CASSQVQPNEQFF.

This chain uses TRBV6-1 with TRBJ1-2; D unclear. Deletions cut 0 bases from V and 4 bases from J, with 12 bases between. Looked up from germline, CDR1 is MNHNS and CDR2 is SASEGT. There are 15 residues in the CDR3. The CDR3 is CASSEAGEIGYGYTF. CDR3 sequence (DNA): TGTGCCAGCAGTGAAGCTGGAGAGATAGGCTATGGCTACACCTTC.

This rearrangement joins TRBV7-2 to TRBJ2-1; TRBD1 matches at 8 bases. This CDR3 comprises 15 residues. Trimming at V came to 5 bases and at J to 4 bases, leaving 7 bases not matched to a gene. CDR1 and CDR2 (germline): SGHTA, FQGNSA. The CDR3 loop is CASSDDRGVYNEQFF. The CDR3 region has the DNA TGTGCCAGCAGCGACGACAGGGGAGTTTACAATGAGCAGTTCTTC.

This clone has just a few counts. This chain joins TRBV4-2 and TRBJ2-5; D is uncertain. V lost 3 bases and J lost 2, with 10 bases in between. The CDR3 covers 14 residues. From germline, CDR1 is LGHNA and CDR2 YNFKEQ. The CDR3 bases are TGTGCCAGCAGCCATCGAGGCACTCAAGAGACCCAGTACTTC. Protein sequence: CASSHRGTQETQYF.

The gene calls are TRBV4-3 and TRBJ1-2, with D perhaps TRBD1 (5 bases). The V end was cut by 1 base, the J end by 4 bases, with 10 bases between. The length of the CDR3 is 14 residues. Germline V gene lookup returns CDR1 LGHNA and CDR2 YSLEER. DNA for the CDR3: TGCGCCAGCAGCCAAGTAATAGGGGTCTATGGCTACACCTTC. It specifies CASSQVIGVYGYTF.

The genes are TRBV6-5 and TRBJ1-2, with 7 bases identical to TRBD1. The CDR3 contains 14 residues. The V gene's germline CDR1 is MNHEY and CDR2 SVGAGI. Trimming took 2 bases from V and 8 from J; bases not matched to a gene: 8. CDR3 coding DNA: TGTGCCAGCAGTTACCTGGCAGGGGGTGGGGGCTACACCTTC. Amino acids: CASSYLAGGGGYTF.

This chain uses TRBV4-2 with TRBJ1-6; 9 bases line up with TRBD1. Germline-derived CDR1 and CDR2 are LGHNA and YNFKEQ. The V segment lost 1 base and the J segment 10 bases; nucleotides outside the gene matches: 8. The CDR3 is 16 residues long. For the CDR3, the DNA is TGTGCCAGCAGCCAAGCTCCTTTACAGGGGGCCTCACCCCTCCACTTT. It specifies CASSQAPLQGASPLHF.

The J gene is TRBJ2-3, the V gene TRBV5-4; 7 positions match TRBD1. The V segment lost 4 bases and the J segment 3 bases; nucleotides outside the gene matches: 5. The CDR3 spans 14 residues. Germline CDR1 is SGHNT and CDR2 is YYREEE (reference sequence). The CDR3 region is CASSGLQGTDTQYF. DNA for the CDR3: TGTGCCAGCAGCGGCTTACAGGGGACAGATACGCAGTATTTT.

The V gene is TRBV4-2, the J gene TRBJ1-6; 7 bases are shared with TRBD1. With V trimmed by 3 bases and J by 9 bases, 14 bases remained unmatched. Germline CDR1 reads LGHNA; CDR2 reads YNFKEQ. This CDR3 region has 17 residues. This CDR3 is CASSQHTQGESSSPLHF. CDR3 coding DNA: TGTGCCAGCAGCCAGCACACCCAGGGGGAGTCAAGTTCACCCCTCCACTTT.

V and J are TRBV21-1 and TRBJ1-5; the table calls TRBD1, which could not be checked here. TRBV21-1 is an annotated pseudogene. The CDR3 extends over 16 amino acids. The CDR3 bases are TGTGCCAGCAGCAACTACAGCAGGGTAGTGCGTCAGCCCCAGCATTTT. Amino acids: CASSNYSRVVRQPQHF.

The rearrangement uses TRBV14 and TRBJ2-2; 14 positions match TRBD2. V was clipped by 4 bases and J by 6 bases; unmatched bases: 7. The germline V gene has CDR1 SGHDN and CDR2 FVKESK. This CDR3 spans 17 amino acids. CDR3 region: CASSPWTSGGLSGELFF. The CDR3 DNA sequence: TGTGCCAGCAGCCCTTGGACTAGCGGGGGGCTGTCCGGGGAGCTGTTTTTT.

This clone was detected a few times. CDR3 bases: TGTGCCATCAGTGGTCCGGAGAGTAGCACAGATACGCAGTATTTT. Protein product: CAISGPESSTDTQYF. The chain employs TRBV10-3 and TRBJ2-3; no clear D gene. V gave up 4 bases and J gave up 0 bases, with 11 bases separating them. This CDR3 region has 15 residues. Germline CDR1 and CDR2: ENHRY and SYGVKD.

This chain joins TRBV15 and TRBJ2-7; 8 bases line up with TRBD1. Germline trimming cut 1 base from V and 6 bases from J; bases unmatched to any gene: 8. This CDR3 spans 15 amino acids. Germline V lookup: CDR1 LNHNV, CDR2 YYDKDF (reference sequence). This CDR3 reads CATSRGYQGTGEQYF. The CDR3 coding sequence is TGTGCCACCAGCAGAGGATATCAAGGGACAGGCGAGCAGTACTTC. The full variable domain, its missing parts supplied by reference TRBV15 and TRBJ2-7, is DAMVIQNPRYQVTQFGKPVTLSCSQTLNHNVMYWYQQKSSQAPKLLFHYYDKDFNNEADTPDNFQSRRPNTSFCFLDIRSPGLGDTAMYLCATSRGYQGTGEQYFGPGTRLTVT.

The gene calls are TRBV5-1 and TRBJ2-3; D uncertain. Trimming took off 2 bases at V and 5 bases at J, with 12 bases between the two ends. The CDR3 is 14 residues long. The germline CDR1 and CDR2 sequences are SGHRS and YFSETQ. CDR3: CASSLSSVVDTQYF. In DNA form, the CDR3 reads TGCGCCAGCAGCTTAAGCTCCGTGGTAGATACGCAGTATTTT.

The chain joins TRBV6-2 or TRBV6-3 to TRBJ1-2; tentatively, D is TRBD1 (6 bases). In germline, CDR1 is MNHEY, CDR2 SVGEGT. The CDR3 has 17 amino acids. Trimming cost V 6 bases and J 4 bases, with 24 bases left between them. The CDR3 loop reads CASRPDTQDRIGYGYTF. Here the CDR3 DNA reads TGTGCCAGCAGACCTGATACCCAAGACAGGATCGGCTATGGCTACACCTTC.

This rearrangement joins TRBV12-5 to TRBJ1-4, with TRBD1 as a possible D gene (6 bases). CDR3 length: 16 amino acids. The V end lost 0 bases, the J end lost 4 bases, and 12 bases lay between the germline ends. Germline V lookup: CDR1 LGHNT, CDR2 FRNRAP. The CDR3 DNA reads TGTGCTAGTGGTTTGGTAGGGGGGGTCGGTAATGAAAAACTGTTTTTT. It yields the protein CASGLVGGVGNEKLFF. The variable domain in full, completed from reference TRBV12-5 and TRBJ1-4, reads DARVTQTPRHKVTEMGQEVTMRCQPILGHNTVFWYRQTMMQGLELLAYFRNRAPLDDSGMPKDRFSAEMPDATLATLKIQPSEPRDSAVYFCASGLVGGVGNEKLFFGSGTQLSVL.

This chain links TRBV2 with TRBJ2-3; D is uncertain. V was trimmed by 4 bases and J by 2 bases, leaving 10 bases between them. The CDR3 runs 14 residues. Germline V CDR1 and CDR2: SNHLY, FYNNEI. The CDR3 here is CASSGTDFTDTQYF. In DNA form, the CDR3 reads TGTGCCAGCAGTGGTACCGACTTCACAGATACGCAGTATTTT.

The V and J genes are TRBV4-1 and TRBJ2-3, with TRBD1 as a possible D gene (6 bases). Trimming pared 2 bases from V and 1 base from J, leaving 10 bases between. The germline gives CDR1 MGHRA, CDR2 YSYEKL. The CDR3 consists of 15 residues. The CDR3 reads CASSQTGLRTDTQYF. CDR3 in DNA: TGCGCCAGCAGCCAAACAGGGCTTCGCACAGATACGCAGTATTTT.

The table lists this clone with a few counts. The chain uses TRBV6-5 and TRBJ1-2, with D possibly matching TRBD1 (6 bases). V was trimmed by 6 bases and J by 8 bases, leaving 19 bases between them. The length of the CDR3 is 14 residues. Per the germline V gene, CDR1 is MNHEY and CDR2 is SVGAGI. Written as DNA, the CDR3 is TGTGCCAGCAGGAACAACAGGGAGTCGAGCGGCTACACCTTC. Amino acid sequence: CASRNNRESSGYTF.

The genes are TRBV28 and TRBJ1-2; TRBD1 might be the D (5 bases). Trimming took off 1 base at V and 4 bases at J, with 10 bases between the two ends. CDR1 and CDR2 from the germline V gene are MDHEN and SYDVKM. This CDR3 region has 14 residues. CDR3 residues: CASSLSDSLYGYTF. For the CDR3, the DNA is TGTGCCAGCAGTTTATCAGACAGCCTCTATGGCTACACCTTC.

This rearrangement joins TRBV5-4 to TRBJ1-3, with a tentative D call TRBD1 (6 bases). Trimming took off 0 bases at V and 0 bases at J, with 13 bases between the two ends. This CDR3 spans 17 amino acids. Germline values: CDR1 SGHNT, CDR2 YYREEE (reference sequence). This CDR3 is CASSLDPGGGSGNTIYF. The DNA of the CDR3 is TGTGCCAGCAGCTTGGATCCGGGAGGGGGCTCTGGAAACACCATATATTTT.

The chain carries TRBV5-1 and TRBJ1-1, with D possibly TRBD1 on 5 matching bases. V lost 4 bases and J lost 0, with 10 bases in between. CDR3 length: 14 residues. Germline V gives CDR1 SGHRS, CDR2 YFSETQ. The CDR3 sequence: CASSVLGVNTEAFF. DNA for the CDR3: TGCGCCAGCAGCGTGTTAGGGGTGAACACTGAAGCTTTCTTT.

CDR3 protein: CASRNTGANVLTF. In DNA form, the CDR3 reads TGTGCCAGCAGAAATACTGGGGCCAACGTCCTGACTTTC. This rearrangement joins TRBV27 to TRBJ2-6; D remains ambiguous. There are 13 residues in the CDR3. The ends were cut back, 6 bases at V and 2 bases at J, with 5 bases in the middle. CDR1 is MNHEY, CDR2 SMNVEV, per germline (reference sequence).